This is a list of T cell receptor beta chains from one sample in a study of CD8 T cells in ankylosing spondylitis. In TCRdb, the 5' RACE reads were re-called with MiXCR into one record per CDR3 protein. The sample holds 200,000 or so distinct CDR3 sequences, roughly 13% seen once. Sequencing was carried out using blood, either unsorted or a sorted T cell fraction (not recorded which). Receptors originate from a female donor with ankylosing spondylitis or in good health (not recorded which). The CDR3 runs from the conserved cysteine through the conserved F or W. The D gene is left open where the match is weak. Part of the rows lack a size; the others show once, few, many or a class for expanded clones.

j_gene	d_gene	abundance	v_gene	CDR3nt	CDR3aa
TRBJ2-2	.	once	TRBV19	TGTGCCAGTAGTCTGGGACCGGTTAACGGGGAGCTGTTTTTT	CASSLGPVNGELFF
TRBJ2-7	.	many	TRBV20-1	TGCAGTGCACCCTCCCCAAAGCGAATTAGCTCCTACGAGCAGTACTTC	CSAPSPKRISSYEQYF
TRBJ1-1	TRBD1	many	TRBV6-2/TRBV6-3	TGTGCCAGCAGTTACGGTGGTGGCAGGGGGCCTGAAGCTTTCTTT	CASSYGGGRGPEAFF
TRBJ2-2	.	many	TRBV5-1	TGCGCCAGCAGCTCTTACTCCGGGAACACCGGGGAGCTGTTTTTT	CASSSYSGNTGELFF
TRBJ1-2	.	.	TRBV29-1	TGCAGCGTTGAAAGGTCTGGAGGCGCTAGGACCTTC	CSVERSGGARTF
TRBJ2-7	.	many	TRBV7-9	TGTGCCAGCAGCTTCCTCAACGGGGGACCCTACGAGCAGTACTTC	CASSFLNGGPYEQYF
TRBJ1-5	.	many	TRBV5-1	TGCGCCAGCAGCTTGGGAAGTGTTAATCAGCCCCAGCATTTT	CASSLGSVNQPQHF
TRBJ1-2	.	.	TRBV11-2	TGTGCCAGCAGCTTCCAACTACAAGCCTATGGCTACACCTTC	CASSFQLQAYGYTF
TRBJ2-1	TRBD1	many	TRBV24-1	TGTGCCACCAGTGACCCCGGGACAGGTGCCTACAATGAGCAGTTCTTC	CATSDPGTGAYNEQFF
TRBJ1-1	.	.	TRBV7-3	TGTGCCAGCAGCCCAATACTTGGAACTGAAGCTTTCTTT	CASSPILGTEAFF
TRBJ2-2	.	few	TRBV3-1	TGTGCCAGCAGCCAATCAGCCCCAGGGGCTGTAGACACCGGGGAGCTGTTTTTT	CASSQSAPGAVDTGELFF
TRBJ2-1	.	.	TRBV20-1	TGCAGCGTCCGAAAGATTACTAGCAATGAGCAGTTCTTC	CSVRKITSNEQFF
TRBJ1-5	.	.	TRBV18	TGTGCCAGCTCACTAAAACAGGGTAATCAGCCCCAGCATTTT	CASSLKQGNQPQHF
TRBJ2-1	TRBD2	many	TRBV29-1	TGCAGCGTTGAAGCTAGCGGGAGATTGGATGAGCAGTTCTTC	CSVEASGRLDEQFF
TRBJ2-1	.	.	TRBV19	TGTGCCAGTACCTCCGGAGGGAGCTCCTACAATGAGCAGTTCTTC	CASTSGGSSYNEQFF
TRBJ1-1	.	many	TRBV12-3/TRBV12-4	TGTGCCAGCAGCTCACATGGGGGGAACACTGAAGCTTTCTTT	CASSSHGGNTEAFF
TRBJ2-2	.	many	TRBV28	TGTGCCAGCAGTCGAGGCCCGGGGGCCATCACCGGGGAGCTGTTTTTT	CASSRGPGAITGELFF
TRBJ1-3	.	.	TRBV6-1	TGTGCCAGCAGCGCGGGCCCAGGGCGAAACACCATATATTTT	CASSAGPGRNTIYF
TRBJ1-2	TRBD1	many	TRBV6-2/TRBV6-3	TGTGCCAGCACCCCTGGGACAGGGGATTTTGGCTACACCTTC	CASTPGTGDFGYTF
TRBJ2-3	.	few	TRBV20-1	TGCAGTGCCACAACGACAGATACGCAGTATTTT	CSATTTDTQYF
TRBJ2-5	.	few	TRBV7-9	TGTGCCTGCGAGACCCAAGAGACCCAGTACTTC	CACETQETQYF
TRBJ2-5	.	few	TRBV29-1	TGCAGCGTTGAGGGTCAGACCCAGTACTTC	CSVEGQTQYF
TRBJ2-7	.	many	TRBV7-9	TGTGCCAGCAGCTTAGCCGATCTGGGCCTAACAAGGACCTACCAACGATTC	CASSLADLGLTRTYQRF
TRBJ1-6	TRBD1	many	TRBV2	TGTGCCAGCGGCACCGGGACAGGGGGAAATTCACCCCTCCACTTT	CASGTGTGGNSPLHF
TRBJ2-7	TRBD1	few	TRBV7-2	TGTGCCAGCAGCCCGCTCCAGGGGGTCTTAGAGCAGTACTTC	CASSPLQGVLEQYF
TRBJ2-7	TRBD1	.	TRBV11-2	TGTGCCAGCAGCTTCACGGGACAGGGTGAAGGCGAGCAGTACTTC	CASSFTGQGEGEQYF
TRBJ2-1	TRBD2	many	TRBV7-3	TGTGCCAGTACCTTAGCGGGGGTCTACAATGAGCAGTTCTTC	CASTLAGVYNEQFF
TRBJ2-5	TRBD1	many	TRBV5-1	TGCGCCAGCAGCTCCGGACAGGGCCAAGAGACCCAGTACTTC	CASSSGQGQETQYF
TRBJ1-1	.	many	TRBV29-1	TGCAGCGTAAACGGGGGGCGTACTGAAGCTTTCTTT	CSVNGGRTEAFF
TRBJ2-1	TRBD2	many	TRBV20-1	TGCAGTGCTAGAGGAGAGCGGGAGTCCTATGAGCAGTTCTTC	CSARGERESYEQFF
TRBJ2-3	.	many	TRBV29-1	TGCAGCGTTAAACAGGGTGGGGATACGCAGTATTTT	CSVKQGGDTQYF
TRBJ2-7	.	many	TRBV9	TGTGCCAGCAGCGTTGGCACAGTCGACGAGCAGTACTTC	CASSVGTVDEQYF
TRBJ2-7	.	many	TRBV19	TGTGCCAGTAGTATAGTCCACGCTTCAGCCTACGAGCAGTACTTC	CASSIVHASAYEQYF
TRBJ1-4	.	many	TRBV7-9	TGTGCCAGCAGCTTAGAGCAGGGCTTAAAACTGTTTTTT	CASSLEQGLKLFF
TRBJ2-7	.	.	TRBV4-3	TGCGCCAGCAGCTTTGATTCAACAGCCTCCTACGAGCAGTACTTC	CASSFDSTASYEQYF
TRBJ2-5	.	many	TRBV20-1	TGCAGTGCTTCGAGGGGGAGCGAGACCCAGTACTTC	CSASRGSETQYF
TRBJ2-3	.	few	TRBV29-1	TGCAGCGTCCTCAGCGGAAGCACAGATACGCAGTATTTT	CSVLSGSTDTQYF
TRBJ1-1	.	many	TRBV2	TGTGCCAGCAGTGAAGCGGATCCCAGGAACACTGAAGCTTTCTTT	CASSEADPRNTEAFF
TRBJ1-3	.	few	TRBV7-2	TGTGCCAGCAGCTCCCAGGGTAGCTCTGGAAACACCATATATTTT	CASSSQGSSGNTIYF
TRBJ2-7	TRBD2	many	TRBV29-1	TGCAGCGTTGAAGGATGGGCGGGAGCCCTCTACGAGCAGTACTTC	CSVEGWAGALYEQYF
TRBJ1-2	TRBD1	many	TRBV29-1	TGCAGCGTGACAGGGGACTATGGCTACACCTTC	CSVTGDYGYTF
TRBJ2-3	TRBD1	.	TRBV27	TGTGCCAGCAGTCTACGAGAGACAGGGGTGAGCACAGATACGCAGTATTTT	CASSLRETGVSTDTQYF
TRBJ2-3	.	many	TRBV18	TGTGCCAGCTCACCACCCATGGAGGGCTTCACAGATACGCAGTATTTT	CASSPPMEGFTDTQYF
TRBJ2-3	.	few	TRBV4-3	TGCGCCAGCAGCCTTTTTAGGGCAGGGGCGGAAGATACGCAGTATTTT	CASSLFRAGAEDTQYF
TRBJ1-6	TRBD1	many	TRBV7-3	TGTGCCAGCAGCCTTAAGGGGACAGGGAATTCACCCCTCCACTTT	CASSLKGTGNSPLHF
TRBJ2-2	.	many	TRBV4-2	TGTGCCAGCAGCCCAACCCCCGGGGAGCTGTTTTTT	CASSPTPGELFF
TRBJ2-7	TRBD2	few	TRBV20-1	TGCAGTGCTAGGGTTGCTCCTAGCGGGGGCTACGAGCAGTACTTC	CSARVAPSGGYEQYF
TRBJ1-2	.	many	TRBV2	TGTGCCAGCAGTGCGGGGGGGCAAAGGAACTATGGCTACACCTTC	CASSAGGQRNYGYTF
TRBJ2-7	TRBD2	many	TRBV4-2	TGTGCCAGCAGCCCTTTAGCGGGGAATGAGGTGGACGAGCAGTACTTC	CASSPLAGNEVDEQYF
TRBJ2-1	TRBD2	many	TRBV28	TGTGCCAGCAGTCCCCCCGCGGGGGACTTTTTGAATGAGCAGTTCTTC	CASSPPAGDFLNEQFF
TRBJ2-2	.	many	TRBV9	TGTGCCAGCAGCGTAGGGGGGCGCGGCACCGGGGAGCTGTTTTTT	CASSVGGRGTGELFF
TRBJ1-2	.	.	TRBV5-1	TGCGTCAGCAGCTTCGCAACAGGGAACTATGGCTACACCTTC	CVSSFATGNYGYTF
TRBJ2-7	.	many	TRBV20-1	TGCAGTGCTAGGAAGGAGTACGGCAACGAGCAGTACTTC	CSARKEYGNEQYF
TRBJ2-3	.	.	TRBV18	TGTGCCAGCTCACCCCCAAGCGGGCGCACAGATACGCAGTATTTT	CASSPPSGRTDTQYF
TRBJ2-1	.	.	TRBV9	TGTGCCAGCAGTGGGGCCCAAGGGGGTGAGCAGTTCTTC	CASSGAQGGEQFF